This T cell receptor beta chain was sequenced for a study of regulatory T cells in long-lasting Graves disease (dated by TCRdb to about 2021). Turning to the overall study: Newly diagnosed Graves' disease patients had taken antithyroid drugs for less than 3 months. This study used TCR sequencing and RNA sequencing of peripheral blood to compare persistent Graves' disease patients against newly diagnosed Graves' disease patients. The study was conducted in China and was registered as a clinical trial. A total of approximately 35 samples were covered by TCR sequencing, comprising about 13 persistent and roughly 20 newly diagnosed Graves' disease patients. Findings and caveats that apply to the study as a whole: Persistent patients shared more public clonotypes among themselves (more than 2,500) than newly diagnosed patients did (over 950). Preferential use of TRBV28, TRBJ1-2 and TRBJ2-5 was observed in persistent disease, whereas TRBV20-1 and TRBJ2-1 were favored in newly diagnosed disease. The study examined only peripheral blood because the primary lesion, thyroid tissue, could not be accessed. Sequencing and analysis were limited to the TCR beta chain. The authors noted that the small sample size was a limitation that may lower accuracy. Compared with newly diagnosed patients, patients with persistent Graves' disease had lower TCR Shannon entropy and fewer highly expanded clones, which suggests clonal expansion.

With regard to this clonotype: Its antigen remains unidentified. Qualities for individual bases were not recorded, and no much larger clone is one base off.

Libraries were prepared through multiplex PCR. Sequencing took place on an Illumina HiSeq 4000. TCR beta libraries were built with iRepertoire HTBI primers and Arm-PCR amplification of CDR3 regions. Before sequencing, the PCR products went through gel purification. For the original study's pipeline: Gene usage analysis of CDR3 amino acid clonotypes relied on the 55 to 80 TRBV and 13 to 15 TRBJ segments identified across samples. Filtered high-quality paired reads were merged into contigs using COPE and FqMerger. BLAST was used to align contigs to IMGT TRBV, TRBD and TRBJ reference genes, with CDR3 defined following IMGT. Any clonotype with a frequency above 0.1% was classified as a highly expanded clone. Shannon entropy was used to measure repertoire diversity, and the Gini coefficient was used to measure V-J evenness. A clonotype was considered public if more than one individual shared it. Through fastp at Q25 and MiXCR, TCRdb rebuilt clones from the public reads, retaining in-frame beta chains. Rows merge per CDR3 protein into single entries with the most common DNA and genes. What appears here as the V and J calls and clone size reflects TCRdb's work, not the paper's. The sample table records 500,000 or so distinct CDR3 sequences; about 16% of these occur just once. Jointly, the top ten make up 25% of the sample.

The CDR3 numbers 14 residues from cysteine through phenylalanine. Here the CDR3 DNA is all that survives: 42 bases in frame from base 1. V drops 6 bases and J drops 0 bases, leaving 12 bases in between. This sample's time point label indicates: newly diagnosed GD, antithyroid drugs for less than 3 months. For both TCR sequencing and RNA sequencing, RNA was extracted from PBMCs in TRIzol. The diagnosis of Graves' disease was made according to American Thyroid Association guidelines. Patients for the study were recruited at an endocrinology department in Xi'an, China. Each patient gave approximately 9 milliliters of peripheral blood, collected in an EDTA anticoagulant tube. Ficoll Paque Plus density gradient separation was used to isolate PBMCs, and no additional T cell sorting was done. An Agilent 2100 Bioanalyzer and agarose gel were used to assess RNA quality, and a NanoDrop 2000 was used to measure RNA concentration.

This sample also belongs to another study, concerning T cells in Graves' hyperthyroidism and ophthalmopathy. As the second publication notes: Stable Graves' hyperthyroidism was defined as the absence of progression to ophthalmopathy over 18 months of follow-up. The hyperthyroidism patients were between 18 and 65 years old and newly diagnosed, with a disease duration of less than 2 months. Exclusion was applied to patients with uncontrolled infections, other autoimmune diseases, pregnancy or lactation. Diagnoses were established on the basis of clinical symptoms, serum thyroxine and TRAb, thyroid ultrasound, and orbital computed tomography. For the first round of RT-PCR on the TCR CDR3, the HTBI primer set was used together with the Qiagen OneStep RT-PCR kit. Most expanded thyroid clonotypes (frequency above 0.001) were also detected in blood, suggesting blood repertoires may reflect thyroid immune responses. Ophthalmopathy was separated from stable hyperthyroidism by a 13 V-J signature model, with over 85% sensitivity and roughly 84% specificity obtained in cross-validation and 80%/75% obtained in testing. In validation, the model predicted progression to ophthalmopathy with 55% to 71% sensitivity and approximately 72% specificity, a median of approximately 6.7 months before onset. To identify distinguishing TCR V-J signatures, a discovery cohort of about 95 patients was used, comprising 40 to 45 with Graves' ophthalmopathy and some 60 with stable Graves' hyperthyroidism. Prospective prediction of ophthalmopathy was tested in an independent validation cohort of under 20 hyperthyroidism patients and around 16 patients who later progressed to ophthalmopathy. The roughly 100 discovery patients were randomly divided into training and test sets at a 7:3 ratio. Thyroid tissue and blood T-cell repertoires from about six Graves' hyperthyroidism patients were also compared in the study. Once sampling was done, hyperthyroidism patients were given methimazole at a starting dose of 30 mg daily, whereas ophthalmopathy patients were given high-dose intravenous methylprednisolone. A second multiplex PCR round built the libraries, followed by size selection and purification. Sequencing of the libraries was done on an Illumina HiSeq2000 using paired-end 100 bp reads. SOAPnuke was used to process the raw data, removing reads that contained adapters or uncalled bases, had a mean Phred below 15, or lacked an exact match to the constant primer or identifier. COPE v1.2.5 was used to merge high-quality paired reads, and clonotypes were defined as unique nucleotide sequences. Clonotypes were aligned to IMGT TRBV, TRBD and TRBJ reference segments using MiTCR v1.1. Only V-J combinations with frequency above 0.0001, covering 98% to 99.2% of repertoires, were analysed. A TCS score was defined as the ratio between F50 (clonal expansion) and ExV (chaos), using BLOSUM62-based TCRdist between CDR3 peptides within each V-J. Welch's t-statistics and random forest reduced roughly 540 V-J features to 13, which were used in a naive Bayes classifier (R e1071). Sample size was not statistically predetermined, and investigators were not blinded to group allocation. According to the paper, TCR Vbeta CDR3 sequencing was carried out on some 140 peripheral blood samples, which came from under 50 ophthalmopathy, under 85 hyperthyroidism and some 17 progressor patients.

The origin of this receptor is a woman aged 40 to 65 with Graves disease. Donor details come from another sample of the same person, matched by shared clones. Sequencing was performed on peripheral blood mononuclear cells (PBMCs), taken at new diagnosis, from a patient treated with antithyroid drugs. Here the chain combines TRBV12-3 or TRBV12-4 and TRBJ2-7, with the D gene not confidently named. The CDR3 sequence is CASRLAPSSYEQYF. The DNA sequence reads TGTGCCAGCAGGTTGGCGCCCAGCTCCTACGAGCAGTACTTC.